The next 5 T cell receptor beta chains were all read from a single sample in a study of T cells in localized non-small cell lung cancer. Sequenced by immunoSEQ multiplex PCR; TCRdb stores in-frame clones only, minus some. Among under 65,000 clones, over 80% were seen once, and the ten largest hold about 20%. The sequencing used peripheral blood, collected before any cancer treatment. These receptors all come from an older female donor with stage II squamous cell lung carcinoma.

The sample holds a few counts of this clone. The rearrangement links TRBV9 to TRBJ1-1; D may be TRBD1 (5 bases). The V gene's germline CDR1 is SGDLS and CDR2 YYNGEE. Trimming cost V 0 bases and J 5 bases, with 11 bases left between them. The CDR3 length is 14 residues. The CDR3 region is CASSVGGAQTEAFF. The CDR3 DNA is TGTGCCAGCAGCGTAGGCGGGGCGCAGACTGAAGCTTTCTTT.

CDR3 coding DNA: TGTGCCAGCAGTCGAAGCAATCAGCCCCAGCATTTT. This sequence encodes CASSRSNQPQHF. V is TRBV2 and J is TRBJ1-5; D remains ambiguous. The V end lost 5 bases, the J end lost 1 base, and 3 bases lay between the germline ends. The CDR3 covers 12 residues. Per the germline V gene, CDR1 is SNHLY and CDR2 is FYNNEI.

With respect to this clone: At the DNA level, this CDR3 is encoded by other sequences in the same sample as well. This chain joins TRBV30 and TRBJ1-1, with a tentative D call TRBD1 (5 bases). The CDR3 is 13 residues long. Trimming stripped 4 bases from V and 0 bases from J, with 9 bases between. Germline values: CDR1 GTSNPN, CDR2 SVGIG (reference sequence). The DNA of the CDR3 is TGTGCCTGGAACGGGGGGGTGAACACTGAAGCTTTCTTT. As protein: CAWNGGVNTEAFF.

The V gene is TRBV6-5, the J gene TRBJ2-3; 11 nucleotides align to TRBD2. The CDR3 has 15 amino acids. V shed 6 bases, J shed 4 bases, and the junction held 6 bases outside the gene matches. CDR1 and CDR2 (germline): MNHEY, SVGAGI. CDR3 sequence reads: CASRPSGGRADTQYF. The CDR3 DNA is TGTGCCAGCAGACCTAGCGGGGGGCGGGCAGATACGCAGTATTTT.

This chain's CDR3 is CASSDLRLAGLNTGELFF. Here the CDR3 DNA reads TGTGCCAGCAGTGACTTGAGACTAGCGGGTTTAAACACCGGGGAGCTGTTTTTT. The V gene is TRBV6-1, the J gene TRBJ2-2, with TRBD2 matching 10 bases. V dropped 3 bases and J dropped 2; count of bases not matched to a gene: 9. CDR3 length: 18 amino acids. From germline, CDR1 is MNHNS and CDR2 SASEGT.